A selection of T cell receptor beta chains follows, all from one sample in a study of response to subunit inactivated influenza vaccine. TCRdb reanalysed the RT-PCR reads using MiXCR and keeps one entry per CDR3 protein. Among roughly 790,000 distinct CDR3 sequences listed, around 20% were seen once. Sequences were derived from PBMCs from blood, sampled less than 6 days after vaccination. These receptors all stem from a man aged 50-60 years who received an inactivated influenza vaccine. Each CDR3 is given with its conserved first and last residue. The order of the fields is CDR3 length, J gene, D gene, clone size, V gene, CDR3 DNA, CDR3 protein. The D gene is left open where the match is weak. Rows may omit the clone size; those that give it use once, few, many or a size class.

>13|TRBJ1-2|TRBD1|many|TRBV4-2
TGTGCCAGCAGCCAAGAGACAGGGTATGGCTACACCTTC
CASSQETGYGYTF
>12|TRBJ2-7|NA|few|TRBV7-2
TGTGCCTCGGGATGGAGCTCCTACGAGCAGTACTTC
CASGWSSYEQYF
>18|TRBJ1-4|NA|few|TRBV4-3
TGCGCCAGCAGCCAAGATGTGGGGCAGGGATGGGATAGTGAAAAACTGTTTTTT
CASSQDVGQGWDSEKLFF
>15|TRBJ2-1|NA|few|TRBV29-1
TGCAGCGGCGCCAACGGGCAGGGGTCCTACAATGAGCAGTTCTTC
CSGANGQGSYNEQFF
>15|TRBJ1-4|NA|NA|TRBV4-1
TGCGCCAGCAGCCAAGCAGGCAGAGTTAATGAAAAACTGTTTTTT
CASSQAGRVNEKLFF
>13|TRBJ2-7|NA|many|TRBV5-6
TGTGCCAGCAGCTCCGGGACCCAGAACGAGCAGTACTTC
CASSSGTQNEQYF
>13|TRBJ2-1|TRBD1|NA|TRBV5-1
TGCGCCAGCGCTCTGGGACAGGTTAATGAGCAGTTCTTC
CASALGQVNEQFF
>16|TRBJ2-1|TRBD2|NA|TRBV28
TGTGCCAGCAGCCTCCTAGCGGGGGGGGATTTGGATGAGCAGTTCTTC
CASSLLAGGDLDEQFF
>12|TRBJ2-5|NA|few|TRBV12-3/TRBV12-4
TGTGCCAGCAGTTTAAGGCCCCAAGGGCCAAACTTC
CASSLRPQGPNF
>14|TRBJ2-7|TRBD1|NA|TRBV20-1
TGCAGTGCTACAGGGACAGGGACGTTTTACGAGCAGTACTTC
CSATGTGTFYEQYF
>14|TRBJ2-7|NA|NA|TRBV9
TGTGCCAGCAGCGTAGGCCCAGGGACCAACGAGCAGTACTTC
CASSVGPGTNEQYF
>13|TRBJ2-7|NA|few|TRBV12-3/TRBV12-4
TGTGCCAGCAGTTTTACCAGGGCCTACGAGCAGTACTTC
CASSFTRAYEQYF
>16|TRBJ2-1|TRBD2|NA|TRBV19
TGTGCCAGTAGTACGGGACTAGCGAGACTCTACAATGAGCAGTTCTTC
CASSTGLARLYNEQFF
>14|TRBJ2-5|TRBD2|NA|TRBV11-2
TGTGCCAGCAGCCTTCCCGGGACTAGAGAGACCCAGTACTTC
CASSLPGTRETQYF